What follows are 8 T cell receptor beta chains derived from one specimen sequenced in a study of siplizumab effects on memory and regulatory T cells. The data were produced by immunoSEQ multiplex PCR, yet TCRdb's version contains in-frame clones alone and is incomplete. This table has around 100,000 clones, about 93% appearing once. The sequencing sample was made of non-Treg CD4+ T cells sorted from blood. All receptors derive from a human donor in good health.

The V gene is TRBV29-1, the J gene TRBJ2-2; unclear D gene. The CDR3 is 16 residues long. In germline, CDR1 is SQVTM, CDR2 ANQGSEA. V shed 0 bases and J shed 6 bases, with 17 bases lying between them. The CDR3 sequence is CSVEDPRMSLPGELFF. The DNA of the CDR3 is TGCAGCGTTGAAGATCCCCGCATGAGTCTGCCCGGGGAGCTGTTTTTT.

This chain joins TRBV28 and TRBJ2-1; 7 bases are shared with TRBD1. Germline V gene sequence: CDR1 MDHEN, CDR2 SYDVKM. Unmatched junction bases numbered 5, after V lost 4 bases and J lost 2 bases. This CDR3 spans 15 amino acids. The CDR3 sequence: CASSSGGVAYNEQFF. The CDR3 nucleotides read TGTGCCAGCAGTTCAGGGGGTGTCGCCTACAATGAGCAGTTCTTC.

The chain employs TRBV28 and TRBJ1-2; D not certain. Germline V gene lookup returns CDR1 MDHEN and CDR2 SYDVKM. The CDR3 contains 14 residues. Trimming removed 4 bases from V and 3 bases from J, with 12 bases in between. As DNA, the CDR3 is TGTGCCAGCAGTTCCCCGGGTTCTGACTATGGCTACACCTTC. It encodes CASSSPGSDYGYTF.

J is TRBJ1-1 and V is TRBV5-4, with TRBD1 as a possible D gene (6 bases). CDR3 size: 17 residues. V lost 4 bases, J lost 0 bases, and 19 bases lay in between. CDR1 is SGHNT, CDR2 YYREEE, per germline (reference sequence). In DNA form, the CDR3 reads TGTGCCAGCAGCCCGGAGCCGGGGGGCTCCATGAACACTGAAGCTTTCTTT. Translated: CASSPEPGGSMNTEAFF. Full variable domain (missing parts from reference TRBV5-4 and TRBJ1-1): ETGVTQSPTHLIKTRGQQVTLRCSSQSGHNTVSWYQQALGQGPQFIFQYYREEENGRGNFPPRFSGLQFPNYSSELNVNALELDDSALYLCASSPEPGGSMNTEAFFGQGTRLTVV.

V and J are TRBV5-4 and TRBJ2-7; 8 positions match TRBD2. The CDR3 totals 18 residues. The germline V gene has CDR1 SGHNT and CDR2 YYREEE (reference sequence). Trimming removed 4 bases from V and 2 bases from J; junction bases left unmatched: 17. CDR3 sequence (DNA): TGTGCCAGCAGCCCGGGAGGGGGGCTCTCTTCTCATCCCTACGAGCAGTACTTC. Amino acids: CASSPGGGLSSHPYEQYF.

The chain combines TRBV5-6 with TRBJ1-3; D is unclear. With 0 bases removed from V and 1 base from J, the gap between germline ends came to 14 bases. Germline CDR1 is SGHDT and CDR2 is YYEEEE. The CDR3 runs 17 residues. The CDR3 protein is CASSLGWGRSSGNTIYF. The CDR3 DNA sequence: TGTGCCAGCAGCTTGGGGTGGGGTAGGTCTTCTGGAAACACCATATATTTT.

The CDR3 sequence: CASSSAGVVDTF. CDR3 sequence (DNA): TGTGCCAGCAGCTCCGCAGGGGTGGTAGACACCTTC. The V gene is TRBV7-9, the J gene TRBJ1-2; D may be TRBD1 (6 bases). Trimming pared 4 bases from V and 12 bases from J, leaving 15 bases between. The CDR3 length is 12 residues. CDR1 is SEHNR and CDR2 is FQNEAQ in the germline V gene (reference sequence).

The J gene is TRBJ2-7, the V gene TRBV7-9; D may be TRBD2 (5 bases). V was shortened by 5 bases and J by 6 bases, with 17 bases between the two germline ends. The CDR3 extends over 14 amino acids. Germline-derived CDR1 and CDR2 are SEHNR and FQNEAQ (reference sequence). DNA of the CDR3: TGTGCCAGCAGCCCCCCTGGGAGTGTCCGCGAGCAGTACTTC. Amino acids: CASSPPGSVREQYF. Full variable domain (remainder filled in from reference TRBV7-9 and TRBJ2-7): DTGVSQNPRHKITKRGQNVTFRCDPISEHNRLYWYRQTLGQGPEFLTYFQNEAQLEKSRLLSDRFSAERPKGSFSTLEIQRTEQGDSAMYLCASSPPGSVREQYFGPGTRLTVT.